Sequencing of this T cell receptor (beta chain) was carried out in a study of early T cells in non-severe SARS-CoV-2 infection. Across the whole study: Sequencing of bulk RNA from unsorted whole blood was done, without chain pairing. Notes on the study in general: Clonotype matching in VDJdb favored anti-spike CD8 responses and did not capture private and CD4 specificities.

The germline V gene encodes CDR1 SGHKS and CDR2 YYEKEE (reference sequence). The CDR3 has 17 amino acids. With 2 bases removed from V and 5 bases from J, the gap between germline ends came to 22 bases. Researchers attached unique molecular identifiers to individual cDNA molecules. TCRdb re-called the 5' RACE reads with MiXCR, one entry per CDR3 protein. The sample holds approximately 66,000 distinct CDR3 sequences; around an eighth are singletons and the top ten take around 4.6%. This clonotype was seen ten or more times. Antigen: not known. Material for sequencing was whole blood. The TCR was taken from an adult who was a healthcare worker with PCR-confirmed SARS-CoV-2 infection or an uninfected control (not recorded which). The gene calls are TRBV5-5 and TRBJ1-1, with a tentative D call TRBD1 (5 bases). Written as DNA, the CDR3 is TGTGCCAGCAGCTTTGACGAGAATGGGCAGGGTAGAACTGAAGCTTTCTTT. Encoded protein: CASSFDENGQGRTEAFF.